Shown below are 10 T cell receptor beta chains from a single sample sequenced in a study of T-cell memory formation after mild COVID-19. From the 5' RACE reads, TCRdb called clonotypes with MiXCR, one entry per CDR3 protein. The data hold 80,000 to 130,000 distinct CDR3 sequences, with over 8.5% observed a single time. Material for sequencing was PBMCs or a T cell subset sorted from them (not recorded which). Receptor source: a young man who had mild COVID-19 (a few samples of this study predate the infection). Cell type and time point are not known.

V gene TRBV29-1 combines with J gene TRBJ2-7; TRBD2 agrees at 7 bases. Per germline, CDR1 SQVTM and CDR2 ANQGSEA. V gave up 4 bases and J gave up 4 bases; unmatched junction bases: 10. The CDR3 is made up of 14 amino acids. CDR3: CSVVGNPGGYEQYF. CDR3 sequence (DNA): TGCAGCGTTGTAGGGAACCCCGGGGGGTACGAGCAGTACTTC.

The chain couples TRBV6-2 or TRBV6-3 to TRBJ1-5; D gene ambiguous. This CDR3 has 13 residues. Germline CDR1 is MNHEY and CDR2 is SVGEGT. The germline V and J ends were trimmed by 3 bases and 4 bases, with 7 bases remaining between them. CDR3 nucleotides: TGTGCCAGCAGTTATTATGAAAATCAGCCCCAGCATTTT. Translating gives CASSYYENQPQHF.

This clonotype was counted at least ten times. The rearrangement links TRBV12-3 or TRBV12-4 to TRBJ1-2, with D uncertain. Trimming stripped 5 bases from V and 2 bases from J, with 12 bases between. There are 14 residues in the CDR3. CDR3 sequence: CASSILTVNYGYTF. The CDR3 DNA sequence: TGTGCCAGCAGTATTCTGACGGTGAACTATGGCTACACCTTC.

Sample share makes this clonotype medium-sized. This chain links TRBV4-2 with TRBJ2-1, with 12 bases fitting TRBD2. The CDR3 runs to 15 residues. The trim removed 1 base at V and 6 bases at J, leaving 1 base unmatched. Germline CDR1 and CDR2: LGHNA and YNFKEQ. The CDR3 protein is CASSQASGGANEQFF. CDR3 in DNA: TGTGCCAGCAGCCAAGCTAGCGGGGGGGCCAATGAGCAGTTCTTC.

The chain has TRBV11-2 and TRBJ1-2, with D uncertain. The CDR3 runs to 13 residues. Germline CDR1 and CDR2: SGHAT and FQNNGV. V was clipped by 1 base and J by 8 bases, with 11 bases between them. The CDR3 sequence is CASSLVAGEGYTF. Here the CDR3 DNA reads TGTGCCAGCAGCTTAGTAGCCGGGGAAGGCTACACCTTC.

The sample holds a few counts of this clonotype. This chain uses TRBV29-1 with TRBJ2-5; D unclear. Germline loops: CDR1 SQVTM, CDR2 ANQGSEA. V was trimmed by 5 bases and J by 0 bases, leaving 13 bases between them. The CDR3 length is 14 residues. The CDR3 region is CSVFGSSNQETQYF. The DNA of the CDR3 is TGCAGCGTTTTCGGCAGTTCTAACCAAGAGACCCAGTACTTC.

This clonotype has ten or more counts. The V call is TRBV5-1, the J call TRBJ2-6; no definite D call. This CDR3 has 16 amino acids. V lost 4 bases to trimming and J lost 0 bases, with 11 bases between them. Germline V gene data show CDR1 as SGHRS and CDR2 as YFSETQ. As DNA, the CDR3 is TGCGCCAGCAGCCCTGAAGGCAGCTCTGGGGCCAACGTCCTGACTTTC. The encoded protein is CASSPEGSSGANVLTF. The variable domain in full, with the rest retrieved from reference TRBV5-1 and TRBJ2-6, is KAGVTQTPRYLIKTRGQQVTLSCSPISGHRSVSWYQQTPGQGLQFLFEYFSETQRNKGNFPGRFSGRQFSNSRSEMNVSTLELGDSALYLCASSPEGSSGANVLTFGAGSRLTVL.

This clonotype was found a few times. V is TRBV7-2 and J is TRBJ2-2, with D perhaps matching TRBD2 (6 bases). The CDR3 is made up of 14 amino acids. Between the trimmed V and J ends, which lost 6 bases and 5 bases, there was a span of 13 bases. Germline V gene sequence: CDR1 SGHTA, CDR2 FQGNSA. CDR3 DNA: TGTGCCAGCAGTTGGAGGGAACGAACCGGGGAGCTGTTTTTT. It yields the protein CASSWRERTGELFF.

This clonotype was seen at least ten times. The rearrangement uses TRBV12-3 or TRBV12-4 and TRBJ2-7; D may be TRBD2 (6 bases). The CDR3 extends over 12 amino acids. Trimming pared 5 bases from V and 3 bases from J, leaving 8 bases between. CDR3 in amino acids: CASSRGSYEQYF. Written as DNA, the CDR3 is TGTGCCAGCAGTCGGGGGAGCTACGAGCAGTACTTC.

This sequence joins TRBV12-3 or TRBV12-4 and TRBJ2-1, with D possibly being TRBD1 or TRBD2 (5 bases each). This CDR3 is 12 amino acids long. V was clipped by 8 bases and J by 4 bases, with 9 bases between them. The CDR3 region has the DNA TGTGCCAGCGGGGGATTTTACAATGAGCAGTTCTTC. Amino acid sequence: CASGGFYNEQFF.